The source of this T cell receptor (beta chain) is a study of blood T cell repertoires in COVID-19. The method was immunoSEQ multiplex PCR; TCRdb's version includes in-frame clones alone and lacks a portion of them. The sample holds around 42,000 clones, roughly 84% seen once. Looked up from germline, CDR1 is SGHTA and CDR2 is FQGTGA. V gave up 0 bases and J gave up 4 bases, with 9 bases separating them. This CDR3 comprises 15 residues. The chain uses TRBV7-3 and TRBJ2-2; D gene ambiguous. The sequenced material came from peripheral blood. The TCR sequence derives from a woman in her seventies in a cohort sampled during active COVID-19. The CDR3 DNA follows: TGTGCCAGCAGCTTAACTAGTGCTATCACCGGGGAGCTGTTTTTT. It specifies CASSLTSAITGELFF.